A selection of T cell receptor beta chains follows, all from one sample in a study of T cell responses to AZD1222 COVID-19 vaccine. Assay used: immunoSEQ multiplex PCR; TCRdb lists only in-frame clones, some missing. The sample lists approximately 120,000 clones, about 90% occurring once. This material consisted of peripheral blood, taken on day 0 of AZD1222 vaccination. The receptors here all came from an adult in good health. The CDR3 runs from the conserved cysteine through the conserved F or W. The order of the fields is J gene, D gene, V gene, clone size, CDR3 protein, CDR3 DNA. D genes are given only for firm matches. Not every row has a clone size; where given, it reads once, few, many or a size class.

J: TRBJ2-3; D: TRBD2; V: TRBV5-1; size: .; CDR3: CASSIGTSGTAADTQYF; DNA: TGCGCCAGCAGCATCGGGACTAGCGGCACTGCCGCAGATACGCAGTATTTT
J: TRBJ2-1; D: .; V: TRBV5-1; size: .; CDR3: CASSLGERVEQFF; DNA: TGCGCCAGCAGCTTGGGGGAGAGGGTTGAGCAGTTCTTC
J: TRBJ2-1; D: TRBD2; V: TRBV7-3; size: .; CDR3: CASSLLAGGHNEQFF; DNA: TGTGCCAGCAGCTTACTAGCGGGGGGACACAATGAGCAGTTCTTC
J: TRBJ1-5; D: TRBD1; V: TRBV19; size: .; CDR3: CASSMGDRGLEQPQHF; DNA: TGTGCCAGTAGTATGGGAGACAGGGGGTTGGAACAGCCCCAGCATTTT
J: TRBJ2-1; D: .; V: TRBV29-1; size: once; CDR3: CSVGGIYNEQFF; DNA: TGCAGCGTTGGGGGGATCTACAATGAGCAGTTCTTC
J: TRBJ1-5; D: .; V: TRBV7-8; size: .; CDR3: CASSARIGDQPQHF; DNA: TGTGCCAGCAGCGCGAGAATAGGGGATCAGCCCCAGCATTTT
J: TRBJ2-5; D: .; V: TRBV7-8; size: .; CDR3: CASSLISQETQYF; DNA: TGTGCCAGCAGCCTGATTTCGCAAGAGACCCAGTACTTC
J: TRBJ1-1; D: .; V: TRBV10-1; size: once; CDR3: CASSESGGGTEAFF; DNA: TGCGCCAGCAGTGAGTCGGGAGGCGGCACTGAAGCTTTCTTT
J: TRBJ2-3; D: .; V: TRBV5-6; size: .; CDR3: CASSSRLDTQYF; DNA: TGTGCCAGCAGCTCCCGACTAGATACGCAGTATTTT
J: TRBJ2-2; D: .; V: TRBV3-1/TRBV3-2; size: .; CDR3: CATTTTNTGELFF; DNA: TGTGCCACTACTACGACGAACACCGGGGAGCTGTTTTTT
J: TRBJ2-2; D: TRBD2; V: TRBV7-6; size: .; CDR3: CASSLMGLAGPGELFF; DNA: TGTGCCAGCAGCTTAATGGGTCTAGCGGGACCCGGGGAGCTGTTTTTT
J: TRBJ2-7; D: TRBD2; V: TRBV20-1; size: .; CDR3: CSASSLAGKTYEQYF; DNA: TGCAGTGCTAGTTCGTTAGCGGGTAAGACCTACGAGCAGTACTTC
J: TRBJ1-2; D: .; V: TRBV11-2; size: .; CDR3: CASSLMFPGGRANYGYTF; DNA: TGTGCCAGCAGCCTAATGTTCCCTGGAGGGAGAGCAAACTATGGCTACACCTTC
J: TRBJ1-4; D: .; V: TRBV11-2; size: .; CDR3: CASSLGQGEKLFF; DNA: TGTGCCAGCAGCTTAGGCCAGGGGGAAAAACTGTTTTTT
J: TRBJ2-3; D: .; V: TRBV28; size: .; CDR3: CASSSHTRSADTQYF; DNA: TGTGCCAGCAGTTCGCATACACGAAGCGCAGATACGCAGTATTTT
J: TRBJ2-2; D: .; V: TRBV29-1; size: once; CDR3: CSVAAGWDTGELFF; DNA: TGCAGCGTTGCGGCAGGGTGGGACACCGGGGAGCTGTTTTTT
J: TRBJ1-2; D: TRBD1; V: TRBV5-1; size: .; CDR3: CASSLGDSYGYTF; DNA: TGCGCCAGCAGCTTGGGGGACAGTTATGGCTACACCTTC
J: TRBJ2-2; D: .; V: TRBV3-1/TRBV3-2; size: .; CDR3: CASSQNTGELFF; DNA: TGTGCCAGCAGCCAAAACACCGGGGAGCTGTTTTTT
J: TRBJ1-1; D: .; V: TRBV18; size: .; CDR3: CASSPGAGGTEAFF; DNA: TGTGCCAGCTCACCCGGGGCGGGGGGGACTGAAGCTTTCTTT
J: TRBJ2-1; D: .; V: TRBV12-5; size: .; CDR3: CASGLAASYNEQFF; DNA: TGTGCTAGTGGTTTGGCTGCCTCCTACAATGAGCAGTTCTTC
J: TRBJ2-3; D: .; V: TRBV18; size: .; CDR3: CASSFRGRADTQYF; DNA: TGTGCCAGCTCATTTCGGGGGCGGGCAGATACGCAGTATTTT
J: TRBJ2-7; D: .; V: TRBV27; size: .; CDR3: CATGFTGPNEQYF; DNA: TGTGCCACCGGGTTTACGGGCCCGAACGAGCAGTACTTC
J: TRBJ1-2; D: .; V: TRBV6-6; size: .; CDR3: CASSPSGFGYTF; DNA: TGTGCCAGCAGCCCCTCAGGCTTTGGCTACACCTTC
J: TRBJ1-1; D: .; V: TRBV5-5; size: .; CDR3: CASSLDRLNTEAFF; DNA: TGTGCCAGCAGCTTGGACCGATTGAACACTGAAGCTTTCTTT
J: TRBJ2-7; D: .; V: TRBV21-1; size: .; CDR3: CASRRQGSYEQYF; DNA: TGTGCCAGCAGACGACAGGGGAGCTACGAGCAGTACTTC
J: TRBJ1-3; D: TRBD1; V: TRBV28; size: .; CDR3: CASSPGQGLRGNTIYF; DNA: TGTGCCAGCAGTCCGGGACAGGGGTTACGTGGAAACACCATATATTTT
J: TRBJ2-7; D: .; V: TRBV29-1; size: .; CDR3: CSVFRAPYEQYF; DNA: TGCAGCGTCTTCAGGGCTCCCTACGAGCAGTACTTC
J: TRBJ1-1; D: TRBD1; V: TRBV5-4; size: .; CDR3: CASSRVSGQGDTEAFF; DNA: TGTGCCAGCAGCCGAGTATCGGGACAGGGGGACACTGAAGCTTTCTTT
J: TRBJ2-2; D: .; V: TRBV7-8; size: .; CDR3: CASSLISPTGELFF; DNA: TGTGCCAGCTCCCTGATATCCCCCACCGGGGAGCTGTTTTTT